This T cell receptor beta chain stems from a study of T cell responses to AZD1222 COVID-19 vaccine. There are 15 residues in the CDR3. V was cut by 2 bases and J by 0 bases, with 10 bases left in between. CDR1 and CDR2 from the germline V gene are ENHRY and SYGVKD. The method was immunoSEQ multiplex PCR; TCRdb's version includes in-frame clones alone and lacks a portion of them. The sample holds fewer than 110,000 clones, roughly 91% seen once. In the case of this clone: Its target is not known.

Study outcomes and limitations: Recipients of AZD1222 seropositive at baseline numbered only 5 or 6. White British people made up most donors, females outnumbered males, and clonal diversity was possibly underestimated. Of spike-specific TCRs, nearly half reportedly target regions left unmutated in variants.

The source is an adult in good health. The specimen comprised peripheral blood, sampled on day 0 of AZD1222 vaccination. The rearrangement joins TRBV10-3 to TRBJ1-1; maybe TRBD1 (6 bases). The CDR3 loop is CAISELDRMNTEAFF. In nucleotides, the CDR3 is TGTGCCATCAGTGAGCTGGACAGAATGAACACTGAAGCTTTCTTT.